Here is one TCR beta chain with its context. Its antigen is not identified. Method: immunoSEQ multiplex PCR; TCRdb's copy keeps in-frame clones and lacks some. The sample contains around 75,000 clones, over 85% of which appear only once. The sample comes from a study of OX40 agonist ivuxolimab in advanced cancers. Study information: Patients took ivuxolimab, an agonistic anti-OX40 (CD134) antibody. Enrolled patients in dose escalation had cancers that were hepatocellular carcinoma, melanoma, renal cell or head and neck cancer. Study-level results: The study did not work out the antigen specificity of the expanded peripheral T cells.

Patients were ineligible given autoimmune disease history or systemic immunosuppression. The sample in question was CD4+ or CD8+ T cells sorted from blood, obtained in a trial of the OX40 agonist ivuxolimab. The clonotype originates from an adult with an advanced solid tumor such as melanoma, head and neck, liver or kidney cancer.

CDR3 loop: CASSQHKTGTETQYF. The CDR3 DNA follows: TGCGCCAGCAGCCAACATAAGACAGGGACAGAGACCCAGTACTTC. The chain is built from TRBV4-1 and TRBJ2-5; TRBD1 matches at 7 bases. This CDR3 has 15 amino acids. Trimming cost V 2 bases and J 4 bases; bases outside gene matches: 7. Germline CDR1 is MGHRA and CDR2 is YSYEKL.